This TCR beta chain stems from a study of cytomegalovirus exposure and HLA in healthy donors. The CDR3 covers 12 residues. The germline CDR1 and CDR2 sequences are ENHRY and SYGVKD. V was cut by 4 bases and J by 3 bases, with 5 bases left in between. The study's findings and limits: CMV serostatus was the only recorded immune exposure for donors.

Remarks on this clone: Antigen: not known.

With 60 Vbeta and 13 Jbeta primers, the PCR was carried out. Method: immunoSEQ multiplex PCR; TCRdb's copy keeps in-frame clones and lacks some. Counted here are about 110,000 clones, 80% to 85% occurring once; the ten biggest clones make up 6.5% to 7%. The TCR comes from a man aged 25 to 40 in good health and CMV-seropositive. V is TRBV10-3 and J is TRBJ2-3; D is possibly TRBD2 (5 bases). The sample consisted of PBMCs. Here the CDR3 reads CAISGTTDTQYF. The DNA for the CDR3 is TGTGCCATCAGTGGGACTACAGATACGCAGTATTTT.